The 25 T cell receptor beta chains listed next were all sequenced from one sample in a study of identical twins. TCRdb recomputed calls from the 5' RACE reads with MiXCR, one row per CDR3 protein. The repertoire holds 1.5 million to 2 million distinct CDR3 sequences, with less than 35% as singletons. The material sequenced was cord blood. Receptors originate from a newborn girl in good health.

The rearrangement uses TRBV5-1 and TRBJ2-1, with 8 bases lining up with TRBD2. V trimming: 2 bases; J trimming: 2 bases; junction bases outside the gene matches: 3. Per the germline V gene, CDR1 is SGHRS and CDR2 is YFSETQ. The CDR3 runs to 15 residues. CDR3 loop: CASSFVSGAYNEQFF. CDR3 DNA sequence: TGCGCCAGCAGCTTTGTTAGCGGGGCCTACAATGAGCAGTTCTTC.

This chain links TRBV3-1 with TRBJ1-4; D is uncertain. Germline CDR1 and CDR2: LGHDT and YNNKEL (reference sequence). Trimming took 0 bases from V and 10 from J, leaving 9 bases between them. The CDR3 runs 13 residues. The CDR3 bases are TGTGCCAGCAGCCAAGAACGGGGAGGAAAACTGTTTTTT. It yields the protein CASSQERGGKLFF.

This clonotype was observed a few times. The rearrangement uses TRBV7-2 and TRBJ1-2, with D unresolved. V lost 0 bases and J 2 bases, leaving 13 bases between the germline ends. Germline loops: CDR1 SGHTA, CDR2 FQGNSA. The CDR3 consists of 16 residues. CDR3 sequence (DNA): TGTGCCAGCAGCTTAGCCGCCGTAGTGAGAAACTATGGCTACACCTTC. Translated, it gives CASSLAAVVRNYGYTF.

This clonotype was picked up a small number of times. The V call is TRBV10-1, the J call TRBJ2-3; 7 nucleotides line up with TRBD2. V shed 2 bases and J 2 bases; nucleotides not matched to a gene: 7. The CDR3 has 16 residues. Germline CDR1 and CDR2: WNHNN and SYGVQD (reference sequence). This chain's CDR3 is CASSEVGAGTTDTQYF. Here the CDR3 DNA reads TGCGCCAGCAGTGAGGTTGGAGCGGGGACCACAGATACGCAGTATTTT.

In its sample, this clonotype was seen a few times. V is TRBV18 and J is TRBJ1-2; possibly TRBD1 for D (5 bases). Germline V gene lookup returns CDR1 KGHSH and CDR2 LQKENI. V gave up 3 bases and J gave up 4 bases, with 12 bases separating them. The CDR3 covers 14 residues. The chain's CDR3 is CASSPRRGPYGYTF. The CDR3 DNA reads TGTGCCAGCTCACCTCGGAGGGGACCCTATGGCTACACCTTC.

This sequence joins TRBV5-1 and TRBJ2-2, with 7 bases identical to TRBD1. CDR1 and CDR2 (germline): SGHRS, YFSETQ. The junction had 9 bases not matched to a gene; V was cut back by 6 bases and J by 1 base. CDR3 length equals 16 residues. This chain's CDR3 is CASTLGNRGNTGELFF. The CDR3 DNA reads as TGCGCCAGCACCCTAGGAAACAGGGGGAACACCGGGGAGCTGTTTTTT.

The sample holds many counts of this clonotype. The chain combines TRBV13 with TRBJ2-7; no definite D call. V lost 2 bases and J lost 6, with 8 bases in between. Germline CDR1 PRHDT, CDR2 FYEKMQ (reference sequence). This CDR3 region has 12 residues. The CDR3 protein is CASSLPGSEQYF. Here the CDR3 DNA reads TGTGCCAGCAGCTTACCGGGTAGCGAGCAGTACTTC.

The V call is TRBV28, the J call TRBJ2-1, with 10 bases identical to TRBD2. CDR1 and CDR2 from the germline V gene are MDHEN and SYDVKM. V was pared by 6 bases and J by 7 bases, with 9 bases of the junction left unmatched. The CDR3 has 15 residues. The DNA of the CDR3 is TGTGCCAGCAGGAAAAGCGGGAGGGCCAAAAATGAGCAGTTCTTC. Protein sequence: CASRKSGRAKNEQFF.

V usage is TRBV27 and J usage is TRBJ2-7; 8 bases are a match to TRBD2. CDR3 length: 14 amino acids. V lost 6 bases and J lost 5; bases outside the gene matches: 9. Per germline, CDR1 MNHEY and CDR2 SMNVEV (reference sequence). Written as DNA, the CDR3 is TGTGCCAGCAGCCGTCGGACTAGCAGCGACGAGCAGTACTTC. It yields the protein CASSRRTSSDEQYF.

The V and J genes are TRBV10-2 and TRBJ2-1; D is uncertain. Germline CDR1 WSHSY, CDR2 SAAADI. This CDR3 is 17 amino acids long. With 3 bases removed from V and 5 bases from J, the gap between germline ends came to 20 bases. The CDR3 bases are TGCGCCAGCAGTGATCCTAGGGTTGTAGTGTCGAACAATGAGCAGTTCTTC. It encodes CASSDPRVVVSNNEQFF.

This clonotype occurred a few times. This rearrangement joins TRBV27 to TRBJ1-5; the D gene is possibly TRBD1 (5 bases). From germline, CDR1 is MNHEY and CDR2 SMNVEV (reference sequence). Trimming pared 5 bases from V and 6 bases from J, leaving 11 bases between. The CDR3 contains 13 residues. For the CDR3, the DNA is TGTGCCAGCAGTCAGGGTGCGGTTCAGCCCCAGCATTTT. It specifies CASSQGAVQPQHF.

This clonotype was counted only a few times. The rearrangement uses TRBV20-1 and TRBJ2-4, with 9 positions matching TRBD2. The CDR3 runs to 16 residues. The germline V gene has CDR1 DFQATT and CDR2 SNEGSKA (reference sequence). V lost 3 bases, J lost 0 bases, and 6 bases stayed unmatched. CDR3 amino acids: CSASPSGTLAKNIQYF. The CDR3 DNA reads TGCAGTGCTAGTCCTAGCGGGACCCTAGCCAAAAACATTCAGTACTTC.

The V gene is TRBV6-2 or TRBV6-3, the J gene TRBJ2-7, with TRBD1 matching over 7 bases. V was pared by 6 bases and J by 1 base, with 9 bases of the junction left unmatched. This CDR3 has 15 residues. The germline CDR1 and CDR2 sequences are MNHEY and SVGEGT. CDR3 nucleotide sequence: TGTGCCAGCAGCCTGGCCGACAGGGAGTCCTACGAGCAGTACTTC. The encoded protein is CASSLADRESYEQYF.

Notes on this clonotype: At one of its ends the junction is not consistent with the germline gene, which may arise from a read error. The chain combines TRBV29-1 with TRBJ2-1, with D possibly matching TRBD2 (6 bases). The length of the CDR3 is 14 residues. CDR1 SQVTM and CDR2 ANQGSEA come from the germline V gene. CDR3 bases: TGCAGCGTTGATCGGGGAGGCTCCTACAATGGGCAGTTCTTC. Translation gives CSVDRGGSYNGQFF.

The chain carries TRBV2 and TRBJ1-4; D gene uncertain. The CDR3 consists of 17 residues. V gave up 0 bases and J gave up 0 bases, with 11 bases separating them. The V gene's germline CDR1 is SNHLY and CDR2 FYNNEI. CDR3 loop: CASSEARVPPTNEKLFF. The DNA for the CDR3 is TGTGCCAGCAGTGAAGCTAGGGTGCCTCCAACTAATGAAAAACTGTTTTTT.

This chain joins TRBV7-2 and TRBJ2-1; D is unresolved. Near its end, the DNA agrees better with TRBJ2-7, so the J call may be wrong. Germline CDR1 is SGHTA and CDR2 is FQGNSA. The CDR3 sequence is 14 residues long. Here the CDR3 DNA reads TGTGCCAGCAGCAAATACCGGAACTACAATGAGCAGTACTTC. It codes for CASSKYRNYNEQYF.

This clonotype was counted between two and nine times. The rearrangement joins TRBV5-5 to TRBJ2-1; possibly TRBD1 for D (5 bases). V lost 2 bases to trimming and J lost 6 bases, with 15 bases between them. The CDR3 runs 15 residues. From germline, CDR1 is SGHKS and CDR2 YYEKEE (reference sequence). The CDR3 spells CASSFGARWSNEQFF. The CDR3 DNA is TGTGCCAGCAGCTTTGGGGCCCGGTGGTCCAATGAGCAGTTCTTC.

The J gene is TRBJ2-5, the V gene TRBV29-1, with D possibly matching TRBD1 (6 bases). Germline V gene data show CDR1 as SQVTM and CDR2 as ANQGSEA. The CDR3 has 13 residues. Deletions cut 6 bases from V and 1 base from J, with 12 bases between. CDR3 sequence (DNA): TGCAGCGTGGGGGTGGGGGCCCAAGAGACCCAGTACTTC. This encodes CSVGVGAQETQYF.

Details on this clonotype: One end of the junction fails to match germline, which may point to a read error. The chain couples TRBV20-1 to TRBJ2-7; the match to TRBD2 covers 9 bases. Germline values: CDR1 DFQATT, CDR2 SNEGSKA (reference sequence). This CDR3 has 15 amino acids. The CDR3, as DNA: TGCAGTGCTAGGGTCCCCGGGACTAGCTCCTACGAGCAGTATTTC. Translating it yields CSARVPGTSSYEQYF.

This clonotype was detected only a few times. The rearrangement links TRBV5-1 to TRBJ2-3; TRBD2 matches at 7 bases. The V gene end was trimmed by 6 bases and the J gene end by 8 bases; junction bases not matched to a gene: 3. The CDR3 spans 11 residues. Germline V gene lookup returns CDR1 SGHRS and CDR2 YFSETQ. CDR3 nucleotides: TGCGCCAGCATGGGACTATTTACGCAGTATTTT. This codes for CASMGLFTQYF.

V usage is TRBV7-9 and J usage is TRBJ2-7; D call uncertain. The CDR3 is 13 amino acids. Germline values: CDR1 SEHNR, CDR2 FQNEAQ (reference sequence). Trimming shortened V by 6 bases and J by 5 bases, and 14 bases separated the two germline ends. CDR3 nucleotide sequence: TGTGCCAGCAGGCCCTATTTTTCCGACGAGCAGTACTTC. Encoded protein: CASRPYFSDEQYF. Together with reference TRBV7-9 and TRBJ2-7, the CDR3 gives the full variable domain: DTGVSQNPRHKITKRGQNVTFRCDPISEHNRLYWYRQTLGQGPEFLTYFQNEAQLEKSRLLSDRFSAERPKGSFSTLEIQRTEQGDSAMYLCASRPYFSDEQYFGPGTRLTVT.

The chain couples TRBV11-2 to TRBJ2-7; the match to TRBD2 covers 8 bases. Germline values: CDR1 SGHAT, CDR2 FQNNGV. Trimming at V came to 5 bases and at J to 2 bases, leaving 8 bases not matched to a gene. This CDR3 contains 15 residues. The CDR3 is CASSQRGLATYEQYF. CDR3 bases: TGTGCCAGCAGCCAACGAGGACTAGCTACCTACGAGCAGTACTTC.

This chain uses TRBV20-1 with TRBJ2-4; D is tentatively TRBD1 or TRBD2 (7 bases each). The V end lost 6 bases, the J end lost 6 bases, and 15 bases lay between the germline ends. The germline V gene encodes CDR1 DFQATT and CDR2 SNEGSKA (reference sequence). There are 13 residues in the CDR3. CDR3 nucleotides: TGCAGTGCCTCCAGGGGGGGCTCAAACATTCAGTACTTC. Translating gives CSASRGGSNIQYF.

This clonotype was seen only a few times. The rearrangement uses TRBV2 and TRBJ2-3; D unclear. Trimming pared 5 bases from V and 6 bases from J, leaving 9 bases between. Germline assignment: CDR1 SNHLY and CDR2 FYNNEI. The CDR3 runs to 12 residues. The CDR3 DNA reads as TGTGCCAGCAGTCCGAACTGGGATACGCAGTATTTT. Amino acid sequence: CASSPNWDTQYF. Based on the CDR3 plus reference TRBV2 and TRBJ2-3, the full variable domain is EPEVTQTPSHQVTQMGQEVILRCVPISNHLYFYWYRQILGQKVEFLVSFYNNEISEKSEIFDDQFSVERPDGSNFTLKIRSTKLEDSAMYFCASSPNWDTQYFGPGTRLTVL.

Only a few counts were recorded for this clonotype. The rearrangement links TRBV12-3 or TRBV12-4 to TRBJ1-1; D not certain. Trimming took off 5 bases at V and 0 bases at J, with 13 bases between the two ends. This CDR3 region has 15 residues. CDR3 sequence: CASSTRPGMNTEAFF. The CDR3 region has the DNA TGTGCCAGCAGTACCCGACCGGGAATGAACACTGAAGCTTTCTTT.